Following are 21 T cell receptor beta chains from one sample sequenced in a study of CD8+ T cells in alopecia areata. Sequencing relied on a cDNA template that was reverse transcribed from extracted RNA. This table comes from immunoSEQ multiplex PCR, and its TCRdb copy is limited to in-frame clones, with some not included. This sample has roughly 110,000 clones, each found more than once. The source material was lesional skin. The receptors were sampled from a C3H/HeJ mouse with alopecia areata. MHC haplotype of the strain: H2-k.

At least ten counts were recorded for this clone. Each gene name is a mouse one. Read coverage stops 4 residues before the CDR3 terminus; the germline J gene supplies the remainder. The V and J genes are TRBV13-3 and TRBJ2-7; TRBD2 is a possible D gene (5 bases). The CDR3 spans 11 residues. Germline-derived CDR1 and CDR2 are NNHDY and SYVADS. The sequenced CDR3 bases are TGTGCCAGCAAGTGGGGTTAT. Its translation: CASKWGY. The entire CDR3 sequence reads CASKWGYEQYF.

This clone turned up a few times. Any gene name here is a mouse gene name. The read finishes 4 residues shy of the CDR3 end, and the germline J gene is used to complete it. This chain connects TRBV13-2 to TRBJ2-3; 8 bases fit TRBD1. With V trimmed by 1 base and J by 1 base, 2 bases remained unmatched. Germline assignment: CDR1 NNHNN and CDR2 SYGAGS (reference sequence). This CDR3 has 15 residues. The CDR3 loop is CASGDRGQGAETLYF. Partial CDR3 DNA: TGTGCCAGCGGTGATAGGGGACAGGGTGCAGAA.

For this clone: The genes are named according to mouse. The read gets to within 4 residues of the CDR3 end, and the germline J gene fills in the rest. V is TRBV1 and J is TRBJ2-1; 7 bases match TRBD1. CDR3 size: 17 residues. V lost 0 bases and J lost 1; bases outside the gene matches: 6. In germline, CDR1 is NSQYPW, CDR2 LRSPGD (reference sequence). The CDR3 protein is CTCSADSQGVNYAEQFF. The CDR3 DNA, read in part, is TGCACCTGCAGTGCAGATAGCCAGGGGGTAAACTATGCT.

Notes on this clone: Mouse germline and gene names are used. The CDR3 goes on 4 residues after the read ends, and that part is filled in from the germline J gene. This chain uses TRBV13-3 with TRBJ2-1; the match to TRBD1 covers 9 bases. V lost 3 bases, J lost 0 bases, and 7 bases stayed unmatched. This CDR3 is built from 17 residues. Germline V gives CDR1 NNHDY, CDR2 SYVADS. CDR3 loop: CASSGTGEGLNYAEQFF. The DNA read from the CDR3 is TGTGCCAGCAGTGGGACAGGGGAGGGTCTTAACTATGCT.

Remarks on this clone: Gene names and germline match the mouse. CDR3 sequence reads: CTCSADLGLGVAETLYF. The sequenced part of the CDR3 DNA is TGCACCTGCAGTGCAGATCTGGGACTGGGGGTCGCAGAA. The V gene is TRBV1, the J gene TRBJ2-3; 11 nucleotides match TRBD2. The read falls 4 residues short of the CDR3 end, and the missing part is taken from the germline J gene. CDR1 NSQYPW and CDR2 LRSPGD come from the germline V gene (reference sequence). With V trimmed by 0 bases and J by 3 bases, 5 bases remained unmatched. This CDR3 has 17 amino acids.

In this sample, this clone turned up many times. Gene names and germline match the mouse. The read terminates 4 residues before the CDR3 end, so the remaining end is supplied by the germline J gene. This chain uses TRBV13-3 with TRBJ2-1; no clear D. Germline values: CDR1 NNHDY, CDR2 SYVADS. CDR3 length: 14 amino acids. V was shortened by 1 base and J by 1 base, with 6 bases between the two germline ends. The CDR3 protein is CASSDNTNYAEQFF. The part of the CDR3 DNA that was read is TGTGCCAGCAGTGATAACACCAACTATGCT.

In its sample, this clone was seen a few times. TCRdb's protein sequence differs at residue 12 from the translated DNA; the protein presented here follows the DNA. Germline and genes here are mouse. The read is 3 residues too short to cover the CDR3 end, so that end is filled in from the germline J gene. The genes are TRBV1 and TRBJ1-6; D is unclear. TRBJ1-6 is an open reading frame whose function is uncertain. CDR3 length equals 15 residues. Looked up from germline, CDR1 is NSQYPW and CDR2 is LRSPGD (reference sequence). CDR3 sequence reads: CPCSAPDTNNSPLYF. The part of the CDR3 DNA that was read is TGCCCCTGCAGTGCCCCCGACACAAATAATTCGCCC.

This clone was counted a few times. Here the gene names and germline are mouse. The CDR3 end is not reached by the read, which stops 4 residues before it; the germline J gene fills it in. This sequence joins TRBV13-3 and TRBJ2-5; TRBD2 matches 9 bases. CDR1 and CDR2 (germline): NNHDY, SYVADS. The CDR3 length is 13 residues. The CDR3 sequence: CASNWGAGDTQYF. The DNA read from the CDR3 is TGTGCCAGCAACTGGGGGGCGGGAGAC.

This clone was counted a few times. The gene symbols are mouse symbols. The sample carries other DNA sequences with the same CDR3. The sequenced CDR3 bases are TGTGCCAGCAGTTCCCAAAAAAAC. Encoded protein: CASSSQKN. The entire CDR3 reads CASSSQKNTLYF. This chain links TRBV19 with TRBJ2-4; D remains unclear. The read terminates 4 residues before the CDR3 end, so the remaining end is supplied by the germline J gene. The CDR3 has 12 amino acids. Germline V lookup: CDR1 FNHDT, CDR2 SITEND (reference sequence).

This clone has only a few counts. Gene names are the mouse ones. The read finishes 4 residues shy of the CDR3 end, and the germline J gene is used to complete it. J is TRBJ2-3 and V is TRBV19; possibly TRBD1 for D (6 bases). V was pared by 5 bases and J by 0 bases, with 13 bases between. Looked up from germline, CDR1 is FNHDT and CDR2 is SITEND (reference sequence). This CDR3 is built from 15 residues. CDR3 DNA, as far as it was read: TGTGCCAGCAGCCGGACAGAAACTAGTGCAGAA. Its translation is CASSRTETSAE. The CDR3, in full, reads CASSRTETSAETLYF.

Note on this clone: The protein given in TCRdb and the translation of the DNA differ at residue 11, and the sequence presented here derives from the DNA. Any gene name here is a mouse gene name. The read stops 3 residues short of the end of the CDR3; the missing end is completed from the germline J gene. This chain connects TRBV1 to TRBJ1-3; 9 positions match TRBD1. Losses at the gene ends were 7 bases for V and 4 bases for J; bases not matched to a gene: 5. Germline V gene sequence: CDR1 NSQYPW, CDR2 LRSPGD (reference sequence). The CDR3 is 14 amino acids. The sequenced part of the CDR3 DNA is TGCACCTGCACCCCGGGACAGGGAGGAAATACG. Its protein product is CTCTPGQGGNT. In full, the CDR3 is CTCTPGQGGNTLYF.

This clone was seen more than once but under ten times. Gene and germline names: mouse. Sequencing ends 4 residues short of the CDR3 end; the germline J gene provides the rest. The rearrangement links TRBV13-3 to TRBJ2-2; 8 nucleotides align to TRBD2. The CDR3 contains 15 residues. The V and J ends lost 2 bases and 4 bases, in that order; junction bases with no gene match: 4. Germline V gives CDR1 NNHDY, CDR2 SYVADS. The covered CDR3 bases are TGTGCCAGCAGTGAGGGGGGGCCGGTCACCGGG. As protein: CASSEGGPVTG. The entire CDR3 sequence reads CASSEGGPVTGQLYF.

As concerns this clone: Here the gene names and germline are mouse. The read gets to within 4 residues of the CDR3 end, and the germline J gene fills in the rest. The chain has TRBV16 and TRBJ2-7, with 10 nucleotides matching TRBD1. The CDR3 spans 13 residues. Germline CDR1 reads SGHSA; CDR2 reads FRNQAP. The CDR3: CASSSGQGYEQYF. The part of the CDR3 DNA that was read is TGTGCAAGCAGCTCGGGACAGGGGTAT.

This clone was counted between two and nine times. TCRdb lists a protein that is different at residue 14 from the translated DNA; the protein given here uses the DNA translation. The gene symbols are mouse symbols. The read falls 3 residues short of the CDR3 end, and the missing part is taken from the germline J gene. The rearrangement links TRBV16 to TRBJ1-3; TRBD1 is a possible D gene (6 bases). The CDR3 is 17 residues long. Germline CDR1 SGHSA, CDR2 FRNQAP. The V end lost 1 base, the J end lost 0 bases, and 13 bases lay between the germline ends. The CDR3 sequence: CASSLAPGTPSGNTLYF. The sequenced CDR3 bases are TGTGCAAGCAGCTTAGCTCCCGGGACACCTTCTGGAAATACG.

In its sample, this clone was seen a few times. Genes here carry mouse names. From the germline J gene comes the end of the CDR3, since the read stops 4 residues before it. The chain employs TRBV19 and TRBJ1-4; D is unclear. Trimming left V 0 bases short and J 5 bases short, with 5 bases between. The CDR3 is 13 amino acids. Germline CDR1 is FNHDT and CDR2 is SITEND (reference sequence). The CDR3 bases that were read are TGTGCCAGCAGTATAGGAGGGAACGAA. The encoded protein is CASSIGGNE. From start to end, the CDR3 is CASSIGGNERLFF.

Only a few counts were recorded for this clone. Mouse germline and gene names are used. Additional DNA sequences in this sample encode the identical CDR3. CDR3 residues: CASSRDRLGGYEQYF. CDR3 bases read: TGTGCTAGCAGTAGAGATCGACTGGGGGGGTAT. The chain links TRBV17 to TRBJ2-7; 11 nucleotides align to TRBD2. The read ends 4 residues before the CDR3 terminus; that terminus is restored from the germline J gene. The CDR3 consists of 15 residues. Germline V lookup: CDR1 MNHDT, CDR2 YYDKIL.

This clone has only a few counts. The listed genes are named as in mouse. CDR3 DNA (partial): TGTGCCAGCAGTGATGCAATGGGACAGGTA. Its protein product is CASSDAMGQV. Given in full, the CDR3 is CASSDAMGQVEVFF. The chain links TRBV13-3 to TRBJ1-1; 8 nucleotides line up with TRBD1. The CDR3 end is not reached by the read, which stops 4 residues before it; the germline J gene fills it in. This CDR3 has 14 residues. Germline V lookup: CDR1 NNHDY, CDR2 SYVADS.

For this clone: The gene symbols are mouse symbols. The CDR3 extends 4 residues past the end of the read, so its final part is completed from the germline J gene. The sample holds other DNA sequences that translate to the same CDR3. The rearrangement joins TRBV31 to TRBJ2-3; 8 nucleotides match TRBD2. Germline V lookup: CDR1 GKSSPN, CDR2 SITVG. V lost 0 bases, J lost 1 base, and 3 bases stayed unmatched. This CDR3 is built from 15 residues. The DNA read from the CDR3 is TGTGCCTGGAGTCTCGGGGGGGCGGGTGCAGAA. Amino acid sequence: CAWSLGGAGAE. The whole CDR3 sequence is CAWSLGGAGAETLYF.

This clone was observed a few times. Gene names and germline refer to mouse. The DNA ends 4 residues before the CDR3 does, and the rest of the CDR3 is filled in from the germline J gene. The rearrangement links TRBV13-3 to TRBJ2-1; the D is unclear. V lost 0 bases to trimming and J lost 3 bases, with 7 bases between them. The CDR3 is 14 residues long. Germline assignment: CDR1 NNHDY and CDR2 SYVADS. CDR3: CASSDVQSYAEQFF. The DNA read from the CDR3 is TGTGCCAGCAGTGATGTACAATCCTATGCT.

Notes on this clone: Gene names follow the mouse nomenclature. Sequencing ends 4 residues short of the CDR3 end; the germline J gene provides the rest. This sample also contains other DNA sequences that code for the same CDR3. The chain is built from TRBV19 and TRBJ2-7; 7 nucleotides match TRBD2. Per germline, CDR1 FNHDT and CDR2 SITEND (reference sequence). The CDR3 covers 12 residues. With V trimmed by 6 bases and J by 3 bases, 3 bases remained unmatched. The CDR3 loop is CASTLGDYEQYF. The sequenced part of the CDR3 DNA is TGTGCCAGCACTCTGGGGGACTAT.

To note about this clone: The genes and germline here are from mouse. The read falls 4 residues short of the CDR3 end, and the missing part is taken from the germline J gene. J is TRBJ2-5 and V is TRBV17; 12 bases are a match to TRBD2. The CDR3 has 15 amino acids. The germline CDR1 and CDR2 sequences are MNHDT and YYDKIL. V lost 8 bases and J lost 3; bases outside the gene matches: 6. The CDR3 reads CASSGLGGDQDTQYF. The DNA read from the CDR3 is TGTGCTAGCTCGGGACTGGGGGGCGATCAAGAC.